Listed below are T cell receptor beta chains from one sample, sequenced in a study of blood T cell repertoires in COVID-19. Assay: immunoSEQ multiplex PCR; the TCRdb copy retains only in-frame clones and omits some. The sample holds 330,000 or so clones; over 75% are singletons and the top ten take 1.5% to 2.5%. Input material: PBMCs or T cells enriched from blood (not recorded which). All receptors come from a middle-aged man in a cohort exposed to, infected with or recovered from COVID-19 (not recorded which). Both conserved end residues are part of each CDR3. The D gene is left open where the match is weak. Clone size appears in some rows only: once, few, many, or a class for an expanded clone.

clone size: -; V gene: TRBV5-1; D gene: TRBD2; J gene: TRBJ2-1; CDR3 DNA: TGCGCCAGCAGCTCTTTCGGGACTAGCGGTTCCTACAATGAGCAGTTCTTC; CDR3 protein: CASSSFGTSGSYNEQFF
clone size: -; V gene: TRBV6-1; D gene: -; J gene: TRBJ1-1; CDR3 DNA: TGTGCCAGCAGTGAAGCTCGCAGGAACACTGAAGCTTTCTTT; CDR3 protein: CASSEARRNTEAFF
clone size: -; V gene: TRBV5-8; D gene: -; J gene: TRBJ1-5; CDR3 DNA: TGTGCCAGCAGCACGGGACAAAGCCTCAATCAGCCCCAGCATTTT; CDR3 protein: CASSTGQSLNQPQHF
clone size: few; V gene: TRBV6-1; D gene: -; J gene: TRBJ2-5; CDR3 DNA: TGTGCCAGCAGTGAGAGGTCCCAAGAGACCCAGTACTTC; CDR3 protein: CASSERSQETQYF
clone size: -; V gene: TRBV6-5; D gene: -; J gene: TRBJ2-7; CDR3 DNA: TGTGCCAGCAGTACTGGACAGCCCTACGAGCAGTACTTC; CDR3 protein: CASSTGQPYEQYF
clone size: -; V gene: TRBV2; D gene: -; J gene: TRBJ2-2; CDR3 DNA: TGTGCCAGCAGGGGGGGACAGTCACCGCTTAACACCGGGGAGCTGTTTTTT; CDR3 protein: CASRGGQSPLNTGELFF
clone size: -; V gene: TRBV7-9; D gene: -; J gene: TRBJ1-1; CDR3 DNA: TGTGCCAGCAGCTTAGACGGGGTTCGGACTGAAGCTTTCTTT; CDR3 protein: CASSLDGVRTEAFF
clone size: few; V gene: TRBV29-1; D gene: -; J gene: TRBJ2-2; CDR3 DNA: TGCAGCGTTGAAGATCGGTTGAACACCGGGGAGCTGTTTTTT; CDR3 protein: CSVEDRLNTGELFF
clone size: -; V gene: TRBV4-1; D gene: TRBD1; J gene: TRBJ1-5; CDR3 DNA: TGCGCCAGCAGCCAAGGATTCCCCCGGGACAGCAACAATCAGCCCCAGCATTTT; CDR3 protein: CASSQGFPRDSNNQPQHF
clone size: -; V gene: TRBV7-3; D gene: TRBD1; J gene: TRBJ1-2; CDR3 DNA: TGTGCCAGCAGCTCGACAGGGGGAAACTATGGCTACACCTTC; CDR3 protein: CASSSTGGNYGYTF
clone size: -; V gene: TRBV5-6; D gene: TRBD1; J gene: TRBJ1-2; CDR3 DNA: TGTGCCAGCAGCCGAGACAGGGTGTACGGCTACACCTTC; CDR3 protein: CASSRDRVYGYTF
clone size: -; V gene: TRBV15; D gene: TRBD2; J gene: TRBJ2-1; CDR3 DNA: TGTGCCACCAGTCCACGCAGGGACGATCTTACTAGCGGGAACTACAATGAGCAGTTCTTC; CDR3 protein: CATSPRRDDLTSGNYNEQFF
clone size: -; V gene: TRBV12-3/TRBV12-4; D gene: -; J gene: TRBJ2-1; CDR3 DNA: TGTGCCAGCAGTCCGCGGAATGAGCAGTTCTTC; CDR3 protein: CASSPRNEQFF
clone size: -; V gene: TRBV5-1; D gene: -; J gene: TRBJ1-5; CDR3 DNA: TGCGCCAGCAGCTTGTTCGGAGATAGCAATCAGCCCCAGCATTTT; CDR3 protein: CASSLFGDSNQPQHF
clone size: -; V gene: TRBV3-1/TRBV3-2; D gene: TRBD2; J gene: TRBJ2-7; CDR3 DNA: TGTGCCAGCAGCCAAGCGAAAGCGGGAGCGTATGAGCAGTACTTC; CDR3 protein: CASSQAKAGAYEQYF
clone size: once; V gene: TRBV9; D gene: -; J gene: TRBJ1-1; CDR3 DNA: TGTGCCAGCAGCGTAGTGGACAGACCATACACTGAAGCTTTCTTT; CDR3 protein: CASSVVDRPYTEAFF
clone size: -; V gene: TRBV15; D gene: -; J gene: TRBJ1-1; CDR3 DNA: TGTGCCACCAGCAGAGCCCAGGGGTTGGTCACTGAAGCTTTCTTT; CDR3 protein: CATSRAQGLVTEAFF
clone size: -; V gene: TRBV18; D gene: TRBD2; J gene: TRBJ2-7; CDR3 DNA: TGTGCCAGCTCAGGCCAGCGGGGCTACGAGCAGTACTTC; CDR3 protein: CASSGQRGYEQYF
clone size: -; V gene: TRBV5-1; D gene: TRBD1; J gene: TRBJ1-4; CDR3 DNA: TGCGCCAGCAGCTTGGCAGGGGGCCAGGCTGAAAAACTGTTTTTT; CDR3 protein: CASSLAGGQAEKLFF
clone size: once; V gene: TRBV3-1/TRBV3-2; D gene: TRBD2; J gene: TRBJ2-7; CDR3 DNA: TGTGCCAGCAGCATCCGGGTCTCGGGGGGCGAGCAGTACTTC; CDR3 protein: CASSIRVSGGEQYF
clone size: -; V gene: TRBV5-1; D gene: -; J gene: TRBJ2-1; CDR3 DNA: TGCGCCAGCAAATTCGGTGCTACCTACAATGAGCAGTTCTTC; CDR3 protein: CASKFGATYNEQFF
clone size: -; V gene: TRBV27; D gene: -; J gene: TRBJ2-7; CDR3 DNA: TGTGCCAGCAGTTTATCCCCGGTCAACTACGAGCAGTACTTC; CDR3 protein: CASSLSPVNYEQYF
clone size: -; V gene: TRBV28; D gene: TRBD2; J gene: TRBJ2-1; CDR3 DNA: TGTGCCAGCAGGCCAGGGACTAGCGGGAACAATGAGCAGTTCTTC; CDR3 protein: CASRPGTSGNNEQFF
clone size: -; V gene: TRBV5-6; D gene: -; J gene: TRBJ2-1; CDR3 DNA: TGTGCCAGCAGCTCCGGGACTGATAGACCCAATGAGCAGTTCTTC; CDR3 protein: CASSSGTDRPNEQFF
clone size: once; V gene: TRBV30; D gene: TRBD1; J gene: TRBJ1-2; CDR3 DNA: TGTGCCTGGAGCTTCCGGGACAGGGGATTGGGCTACACCTTC; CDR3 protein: CAWSFRDRGLGYTF
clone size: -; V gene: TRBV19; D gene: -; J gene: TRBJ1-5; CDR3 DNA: TGTGCCAGTATCCGGGGAGGGGCCTTGGGCAATCAGCCCCAGCATTTT; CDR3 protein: CASIRGGALGNQPQHF
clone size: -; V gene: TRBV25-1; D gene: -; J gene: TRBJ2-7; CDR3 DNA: TGTGCCAGCAGTGGTGGGGCGTGGGAGCAGTACTTC; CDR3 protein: CASSGGAWEQYF
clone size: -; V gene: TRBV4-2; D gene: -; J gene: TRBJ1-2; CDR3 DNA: TGTGCCAGCAGCCAAGTTAGGGGTGGAGACCGACGCAACTATGGCTACACCTTC; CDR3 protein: CASSQVRGGDRRNYGYTF
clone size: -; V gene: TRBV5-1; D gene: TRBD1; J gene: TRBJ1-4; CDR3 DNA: TGCGCCAGCAGCTTGGGGGACAGGGAGAGTTCTGAAAAACTGTTTTTT; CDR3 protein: CASSLGDRESSEKLFF
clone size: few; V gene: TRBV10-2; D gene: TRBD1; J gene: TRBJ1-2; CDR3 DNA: TGCGCCAGCAGTGGGGTCGGACAGGGGGCTTTCTATGGCTACACCTTC; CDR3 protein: CASSGVGQGAFYGYTF
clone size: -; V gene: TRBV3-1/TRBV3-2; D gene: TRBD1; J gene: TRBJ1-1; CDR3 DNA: TGTGCCAGCAGCCAGGGACAGGGAAATGCTGAAGCTTTCTTT; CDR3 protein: CASSQGQGNAEAFF
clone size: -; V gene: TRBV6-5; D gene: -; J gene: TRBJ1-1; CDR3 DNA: TGTGCCAGCAGTTACACCGGGGGAGTGAACACTGAAGCTTTCTTT; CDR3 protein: CASSYTGGVNTEAFF
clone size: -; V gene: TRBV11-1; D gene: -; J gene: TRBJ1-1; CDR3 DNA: TGTGCCAGCAGCAATAACAGGAAAACCGAAGCTTTCTTT; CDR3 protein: CASSNNRKTEAFF
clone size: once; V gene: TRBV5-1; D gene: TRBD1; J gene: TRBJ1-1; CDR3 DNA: TGCGCCAGCCGTTGGGGGACAGGGAACACTGAAGCTTTCTTT; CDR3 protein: CASRWGTGNTEAFF
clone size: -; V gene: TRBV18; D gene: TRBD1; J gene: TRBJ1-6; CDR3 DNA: TGTGCCAGCTCACCACAGGGGGCACTTCCGAATTCACCCCTCCACTTT; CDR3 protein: CASSPQGALPNSPLHF
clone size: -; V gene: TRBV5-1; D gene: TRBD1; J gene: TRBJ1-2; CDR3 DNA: TGCGCCAGCAGCCCCGGGACAGGGGTGGGCTGGAGCGGCTACACCTTC; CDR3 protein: CASSPGTGVGWSGYTF
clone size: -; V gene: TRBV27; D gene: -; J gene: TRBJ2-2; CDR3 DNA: TGTGCCAGCAGTTTCATAGGGGACACCGGGGAGCTGTTTTTT; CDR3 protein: CASSFIGDTGELFF